The 22 T cell receptor beta chains given below trace back to one sample, sequenced in a study of T cells in Graves' hyperthyroidism and ophthalmopathy. From RNA transcripts, TCR beta CDR3 regions were amplified. Primed by the HTBI set, a first-round RT-PCR was run on the TCR CDR3. TCRdb ran MiXCR on the multiplex PCR reads and lists one entry per CDR3 protein. The sample includes nearly 600,000 distinct CDR3 sequences, 14% seen only once; the top ten take roughly 7.7%. Sample: blood. The receptors here all came from a woman aged 18-29 years with Graves' ophthalmopathy.

This clonotype was picked up many times. The chain employs TRBV24-1 and TRBJ1-2; 7 positions agree with TRBD1. Germline V gives CDR1 KGHDR, CDR2 SFDVKD. V shed 1 base and J 4 bases; nucleotides not matched to a gene: 2. There are 14 residues in the CDR3. In nucleotides, the CDR3 is TGTGCCACCAGTGATTTCCGGGACAGCTATGGCTACACCTTC. Residues: CATSDFRDSYGYTF.

This clonotype was observed many times. The genes are TRBV30 and TRBJ2-7; 8 nucleotides match TRBD2. Germline CDR1 and CDR2: GTSNPN and SVGIG (reference sequence). This CDR3 spans 15 amino acids. V was clipped by 3 bases and J by 6 bases; unmatched bases: 13. The CDR3: CAWRSFTGTSREQYF. In DNA form, the CDR3 reads TGTGCCTGGAGATCATTTACCGGGACTAGTCGCGAGCAGTACTTC.

This clonotype was seen at least ten times. The chain couples TRBV12-3 or TRBV12-4 to TRBJ1-1, with D unresolved. The V end was cut by 6 bases, the J end by 5 bases, with 13 bases between. CDR3 length: 13 residues. The CDR3 DNA reads as TGTGCCAGCAGCAAAGACCCGAGGACTGAAGCTTTCTTT. The encoded protein is CASSKDPRTEAFF.

V is TRBV6-2 or TRBV6-3 and J is TRBJ2-1; D gene uncertain. V was pared by 2 bases and J by 0 bases, with 11 bases between. The CDR3 is 16 amino acids. CDR1 MNHEY and CDR2 SVGEGT come from the germline V gene. The CDR3 nucleotides read TGTGCCAGCAGTTACGCCGAGAGAAGCTCCTACAATGAGCAGTTCTTC. Translated: CASSYAERSSYNEQFF.

The DNA for the CDR3 is TGTGCTAGTGGTTTCGGAACCCTTAGCTCCTACAATGAGCAGTTCTTC. This translates into CASGFGTLSSYNEQFF. V and J are TRBV12-5 and TRBJ2-1; D not resolved. The germline V and J ends were trimmed by 3 bases and 0 bases, with 12 bases remaining between them. The CDR3 extends over 16 amino acids. Germline-derived CDR1 and CDR2 are LGHNT and FRNRAP. The entire variable domain, with the rest obtained from reference TRBV12-5 and TRBJ2-1, is as follows: DARVTQTPRHKVTEMGQEVTMRCQPILGHNTVFWYRQTMMQGLELLAYFRNRAPLDDSGMPKDRFSAEMPDATLATLKIQPSEPRDSAVYFCASGFGTLSSYNEQFFGPGTRLTVL.

This clonotype came up many times. The chain recombines TRBV20-1 with TRBJ2-1; D not certain. V was pared by 3 bases and J by 5 bases, with 5 bases between. The germline V gene encodes CDR1 DFQATT and CDR2 SNEGSKA (reference sequence). The CDR3 consists of 11 residues. CDR3 protein: CSASPDNEQFF. The CDR3 nucleotides read TGCAGTGCTAGCCCAGACAATGAGCAGTTCTTC.

Many counts were recorded for this clonotype. The rearrangement links TRBV5-5 to TRBJ2-5; D not resolved. Germline CDR1 reads SGHKS; CDR2 reads YYEKEE (reference sequence). V was trimmed by 4 bases and J by 1 base, leaving 17 bases between them. This CDR3 has 16 amino acids. In nucleotides, the CDR3 is TGTGCCAGCAGCAAAGAATTTGGACGGCTCCAAGAGACCCAGTACTTC. It codes for CASSKEFGRLQETQYF.

This clonotype turned up a few times. The rearrangement joins TRBV14 to TRBJ1-3; 12 bases match TRBD1. The germline CDR1 and CDR2 sequences are SGHDN and FVKESK. Trimming cost V 4 bases and J 3 bases; bases outside gene matches: 7. This CDR3 spans 17 amino acids. The CDR3 loop reads CASSRDRGRPLGNTIYF. The DNA of the CDR3 is TGTGCCAGCAGCCGGGACAGGGGGCGACCCCTTGGAAACACCATATATTTT.

The CDR3, as DNA: TGTGCCAGCAGCGCGCGGCGGTACTCTGGAAACACCATATATTTT. Protein product: CASSARRYSGNTIYF. The chain recombines TRBV7-2 with TRBJ1-3; D is unresolved. Germline CDR1 SGHTA, CDR2 FQGNSA. V was cut by 5 bases and J by 0 bases, with 11 bases left in between. This CDR3 has 15 amino acids.

The chain carries TRBV19 and TRBJ2-1, with 10 nucleotides matching TRBD1. Germline assignment: CDR1 LNHDA and CDR2 SQIVND (reference sequence). V shed 7 bases, J shed 4 bases, and the junction held 10 bases outside the gene matches. This CDR3 contains 16 residues. The CDR3, as DNA: TGTGCCAGTATGGCACCCGGGACAGGGGAGTACAATGAGCAGTTCTTC. Amino acids: CASMAPGTGEYNEQFF. Supplemented by reference TRBV19 and TRBJ2-1, the full variable domain reads DGGITQSPKYLFRKEGQNVTLSCEQNLNHDAMYWYRQDPGQGLRLIYYSQIVNDFQKGDIAEGYSVSREKKESFPLTVTSAQKNPTAFYLCASMAPGTGEYNEQFFGPGTRLTVL.

The chain combines TRBV28 with TRBJ2-6; no clear D gene. V lost 7 bases and J lost 0, with 10 bases in between. Germline V gene data show CDR1 as MDHEN and CDR2 as SYDVKM. The CDR3 contains 15 residues. The CDR3 DNA reads TGTGCCAGCAAAGGCAGTAACTCTGGGGCCAACGTCCTGACTTTC. It translates to CASKGSNSGANVLTF.

The V and J genes are TRBV7-2 and TRBJ1-5, with 12 bases fitting TRBD1. The CDR3 sequence is 16 residues long. Unmatched junction bases numbered 8, after V lost 5 bases and J lost 6 bases. In germline, CDR1 is SGHTA, CDR2 FQGNSA. CDR3 in amino acids: CASSKGTGGWTQPQHF. The CDR3 DNA sequence: TGTGCCAGCAGCAAGGGGACAGGGGGCTGGACTCAGCCCCAGCATTTT.

This clonotype occurred many times. The rearrangement joins TRBV3-1 to TRBJ2-7; 8 bases agree with TRBD2. Germline V gives CDR1 LGHDT, CDR2 YNNKEL (reference sequence). This CDR3 is 14 amino acids long. J was trimmed by 2 bases and V by 2 bases; bases with no gene match: 2. CDR3 loop: CASSQLAGPYEQYF. The CDR3 DNA is TGTGCCAGCAGCCAACTAGCGGGCCCCTACGAGCAGTACTTC.

This chain joins TRBV9 and TRBJ2-7; D gene uncertain. The ends were cut back, 4 bases at V and 5 bases at J, with 19 bases in the middle. The CDR3 contains 15 residues. The germline V gene encodes CDR1 SGDLS and CDR2 YYNGEE. In DNA, the CDR3 is TGTGCCAGCAGCATGGGTAGTGGGTTTACAGACGAGCAGTACTTC. Protein product: CASSMGSGFTDEQYF.

This clonotype showed up many times. V gene TRBV27 combines with J gene TRBJ2-6, with 8 bases that match TRBD1. The CDR3 consists of 19 residues. CDR1 and CDR2 from the germline V gene are MNHEY and SMNVEV (reference sequence). Trimming cost V 0 bases and J 0 bases; bases outside gene matches: 7. Here the CDR3 reads CASSLSGGQANSGANVLTF. CDR3 DNA: TGTGCCAGCAGTTTATCCGGGGGACAGGCCAACTCTGGGGCCAACGTCCTGACTTTC.

With respect to this clonotype: A junction end diverges from the germline sequence, so it may reflect a read error. This rearrangement joins TRBV7-7 to TRBJ2-1, with 7 nucleotides matching TRBD1. The CDR3 contains 14 residues. CDR1 and CDR2 from the germline V gene are SSHAT and FNYEAQ (reference sequence). The CDR3 here is CASSPGGSFNEQFF. The CDR3 nucleotides are TGTGCTAGCAGCCCAGGGGGAAGCTTCAATGAGCAGTTCTTC. The full variable domain, in which reference TRBV7-7 and TRBJ2-1 provide the parts outside the CDR3, is GAGVSQSPRYKVTKRGQDVTLRCDPISSHATLYWYQQALGQGPEFLTYFNYEAQPDKSGLPSDRFSAERPEGSISTLTIQRTEQRDSAMYRCASSPGGSFNEQFFGPGTRLTVL.

A few counts support this clonotype. J is TRBJ2-3 and V is TRBV7-9, with 10 bases identical to TRBD1. This CDR3 has 14 amino acids. J lost 5 bases, V lost 6 bases, and 5 bases had no gene match. CDR1 is SEHNR, CDR2 FQNEAQ, per germline (reference sequence). The chain's CDR3 is CASRGQGSGDTQYF. CDR3 nucleotide sequence: TGTGCCAGCAGGGGACAGGGGAGTGGAGATACGCAGTATTTT.

There are a few counts of this clonotype. The chain combines TRBV24-1 with TRBJ2-7, with 8 bases that match TRBD1. The CDR3 runs to 14 residues. In germline, CDR1 is KGHDR, CDR2 SFDVKD. Trimming took 4 bases from V and 5 from J; bases not matched to a gene: 6. The DNA for the CDR3 is TGTGCCACCAGTGACCAGGACAGGGCCGACGAGCAGTACTTC. Its protein is CATSDQDRADEQYF.

Only a few counts were recorded for this clonotype. The chain is built from TRBV18 and TRBJ1-6; the D is unclear. The germline V and J ends were trimmed by 3 bases and 8 bases, with 14 bases remaining between them. Per the germline V gene, CDR1 is KGHSH and CDR2 is LQKENI. The CDR3 has 15 amino acids. CDR3 sequence reads: CASSPSDPAYSPLHF. For the CDR3, the DNA is TGTGCCAGCTCACCCTCCGATCCAGCGTATTCACCCCTCCACTTT.

The chain joins TRBV7-9 to TRBJ1-2, with D unresolved. The germline V and J ends were trimmed by 7 bases and 3 bases, with 15 bases remaining between them. This CDR3 region has 14 residues. Germline V CDR1 and CDR2: SEHNR, FQNEAQ (reference sequence). The CDR3 here is CASTITGGYYGYTF. The CDR3 region has the DNA TGTGCCAGCACCATAACTGGAGGTTACTATGGCTACACCTTC. Looking up the rest from reference TRBV7-9 and TRBJ1-2 gives the full variable domain: DTGVSQNPRHKITKRGQNVTFRCDPISEHNRLYWYRQTLGQGPEFLTYFQNEAQLEKSRLLSDRFSAERPKGSFSTLEIQRTEQGDSAMYLCASTITGGYYGYTFGSGTRLTVV.

The chain carries TRBV5-1 and TRBJ2-7, with TRBD2 identical over 7 bases. CDR3 length equals 14 residues. Trimming removed 4 bases from V and 6 bases from J; junction bases left unmatched: 10. Germline loops: CDR1 SGHRS, CDR2 YFSETQ. The CDR3 nucleotides are TGCGCCAGCAGCGGGGGGGAGCTCCGGGGCGAGCAGTACTTC. Protein product: CASSGGELRGEQYF.

In this sample, this clonotype turned up many times. The rearrangement joins TRBV4-2 to TRBJ1-1, with a weak D call TRBD1 (6 bases). CDR3 length: 13 amino acids. CDR1 and CDR2 from the germline V gene are LGHNA and YNFKEQ. Trimming shortened V by 9 bases and J by 5 bases, and 16 bases separated the two germline ends. The CDR3 nucleotides are TGTGCCAGTCGTGGGGGGGCGGAGACTGAAGCTTTCTTT. Protein product: CASRGGAETEAFF.